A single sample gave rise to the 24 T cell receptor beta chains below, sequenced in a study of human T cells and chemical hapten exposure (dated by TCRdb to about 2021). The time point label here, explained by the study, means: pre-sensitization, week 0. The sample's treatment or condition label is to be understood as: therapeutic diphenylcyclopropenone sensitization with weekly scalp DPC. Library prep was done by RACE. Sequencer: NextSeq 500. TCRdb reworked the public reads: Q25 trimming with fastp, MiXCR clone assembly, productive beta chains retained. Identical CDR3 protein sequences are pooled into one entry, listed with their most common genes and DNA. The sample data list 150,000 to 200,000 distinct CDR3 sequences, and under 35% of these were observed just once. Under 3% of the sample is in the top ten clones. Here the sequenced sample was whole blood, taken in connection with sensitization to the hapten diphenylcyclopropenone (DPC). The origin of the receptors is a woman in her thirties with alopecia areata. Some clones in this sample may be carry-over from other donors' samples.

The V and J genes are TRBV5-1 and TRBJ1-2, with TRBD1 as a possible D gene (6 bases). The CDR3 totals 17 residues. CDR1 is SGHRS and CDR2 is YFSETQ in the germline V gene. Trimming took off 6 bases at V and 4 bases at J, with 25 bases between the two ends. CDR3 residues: CASTDRGGAEGIYGYTF. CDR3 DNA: TGCGCCAGCACGGACCGCGGGGGCGCAGAGGGGATCTATGGCTACACCTTC.

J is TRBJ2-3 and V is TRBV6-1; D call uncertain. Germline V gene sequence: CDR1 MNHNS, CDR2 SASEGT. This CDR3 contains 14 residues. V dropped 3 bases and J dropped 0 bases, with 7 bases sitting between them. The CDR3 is CASSDRQSTDTQYF. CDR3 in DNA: TGTGCCAGCAGTGATAGGCAGAGCACAGATACGCAGTATTTT.

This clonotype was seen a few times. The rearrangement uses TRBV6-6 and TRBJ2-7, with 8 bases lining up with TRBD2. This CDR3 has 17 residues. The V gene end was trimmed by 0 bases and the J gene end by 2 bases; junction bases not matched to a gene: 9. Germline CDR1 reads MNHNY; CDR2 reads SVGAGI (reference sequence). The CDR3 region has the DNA TGTGCCAGCAGTTACTCCGGTCTGGGCGGGGGGACCTACGAGCAGTACTTC. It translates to CASSYSGLGGGTYEQYF.

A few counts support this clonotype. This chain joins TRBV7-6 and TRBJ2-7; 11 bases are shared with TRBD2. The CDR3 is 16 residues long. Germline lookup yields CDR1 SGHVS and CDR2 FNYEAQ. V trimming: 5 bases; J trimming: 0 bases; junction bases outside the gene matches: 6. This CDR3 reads CASSPRLAGNSYEQYF. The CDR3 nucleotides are TGTGCCAGCAGCCCCAGACTAGCGGGGAACTCCTACGAGCAGTACTTC.

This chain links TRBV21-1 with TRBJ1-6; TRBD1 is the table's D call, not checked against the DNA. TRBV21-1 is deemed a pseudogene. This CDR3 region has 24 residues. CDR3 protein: CASSKIDLSGTQTPPNSYNSPLHF. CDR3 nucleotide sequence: TGTGCCAGCAGCAAGATCGATCTCTCAGGAACTCAGACCCCCCCGAACTCCTATAATTCACCCCTCCACTTT.

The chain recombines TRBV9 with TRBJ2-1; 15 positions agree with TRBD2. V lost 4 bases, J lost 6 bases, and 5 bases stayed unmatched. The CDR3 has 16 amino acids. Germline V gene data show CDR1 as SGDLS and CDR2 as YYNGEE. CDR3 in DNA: TGTGCCAGCAGCCCCCGGGGACTAGCGGGAGGCAATGAGCAGTTCTTC. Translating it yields CASSPRGLAGGNEQFF.

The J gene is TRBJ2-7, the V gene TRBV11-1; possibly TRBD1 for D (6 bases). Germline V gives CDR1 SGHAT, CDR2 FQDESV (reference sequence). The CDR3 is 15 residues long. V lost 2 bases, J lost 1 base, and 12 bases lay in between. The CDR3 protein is CASSLMRTASYEQYF. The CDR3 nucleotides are TGTGCCAGCAGCTTAATGAGGACAGCGTCCTACGAGCAGTACTTC.

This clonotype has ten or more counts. The CDR3 loop is CASSLQGLAGGPSTDTQYF. The CDR3 nucleotides read TGTGCCAGCAGTTTACAGGGACTAGCGGGGGGCCCATCCACAGATACGCAGTATTTT. The rearrangement joins TRBV12-3 or TRBV12-4 to TRBJ2-3, with 15 bases lining up with TRBD2. This CDR3 has 19 residues. Trimming cost V 2 bases and J 2 bases; bases outside gene matches: 8.

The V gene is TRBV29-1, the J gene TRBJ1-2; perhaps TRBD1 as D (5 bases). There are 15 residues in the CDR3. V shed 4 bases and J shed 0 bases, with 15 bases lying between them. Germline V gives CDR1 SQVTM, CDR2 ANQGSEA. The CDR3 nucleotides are TGCAGCGTTGTGACAGCTGAATTAGCTAACTATGGCTACACCTTC. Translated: CSVVTAELANYGYTF.

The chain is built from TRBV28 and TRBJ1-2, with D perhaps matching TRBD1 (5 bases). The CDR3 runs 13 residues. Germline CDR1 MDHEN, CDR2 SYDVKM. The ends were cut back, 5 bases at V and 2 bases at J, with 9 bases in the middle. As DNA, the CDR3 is TGTGCCAGCAGTCCCGGGACCAACTATGGCTACACCTTC. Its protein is CASSPGTNYGYTF.

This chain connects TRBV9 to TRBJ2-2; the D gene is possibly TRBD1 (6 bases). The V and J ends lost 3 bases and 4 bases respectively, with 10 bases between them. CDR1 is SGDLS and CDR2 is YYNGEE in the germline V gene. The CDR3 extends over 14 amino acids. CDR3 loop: CASSAGQFTGELFF. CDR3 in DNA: TGTGCCAGCAGCGCCGGACAGTTCACCGGGGAGCTGTTTTTT.

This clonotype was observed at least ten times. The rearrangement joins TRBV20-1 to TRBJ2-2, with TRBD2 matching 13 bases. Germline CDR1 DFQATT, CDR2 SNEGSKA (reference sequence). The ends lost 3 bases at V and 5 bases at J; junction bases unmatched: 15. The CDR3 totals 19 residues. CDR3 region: CSARALLAGGPGATGELFF. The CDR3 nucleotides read TGCAGTGCTAGGGCACTACTAGCGGGAGGGCCCGGGGCAACCGGGGAGCTGTTTTTT.

The DNA for the CDR3 is TGTGCCAGCAAATTCTTCGATAGCAATCAGCCCCAGCATTTT. Its protein is CASKFFDSNQPQHF. This rearrangement joins TRBV28 to TRBJ1-5; no clear D. The V end lost 7 bases, the J end lost 0 bases, and 10 bases lay between the germline ends. The CDR3 contains 14 residues. Germline loops: CDR1 MDHEN, CDR2 SYDVKM.

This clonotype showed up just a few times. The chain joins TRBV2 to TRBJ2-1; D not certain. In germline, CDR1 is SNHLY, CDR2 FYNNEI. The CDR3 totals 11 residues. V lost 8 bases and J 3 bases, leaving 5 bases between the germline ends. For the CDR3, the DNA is TGTGCCAGCTGTAGCTACAATGAGCAGTTCTTC. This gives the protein CASCSYNEQFF.

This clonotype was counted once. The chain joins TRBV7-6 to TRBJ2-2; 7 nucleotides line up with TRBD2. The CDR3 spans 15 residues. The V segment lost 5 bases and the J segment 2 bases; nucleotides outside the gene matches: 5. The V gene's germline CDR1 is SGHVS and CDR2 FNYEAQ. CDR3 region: CASSTRLANTGELFF. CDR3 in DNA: TGTGCCAGCAGCACCCGACTAGCTAACACCGGGGAGCTGTTTTTT.

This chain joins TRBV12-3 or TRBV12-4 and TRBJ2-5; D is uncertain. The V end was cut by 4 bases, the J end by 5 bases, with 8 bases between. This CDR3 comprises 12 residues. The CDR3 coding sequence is TGTGCCAGCAGTTCCCCTGTGGAGACCCAGTACTTC. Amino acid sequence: CASSSPVETQYF.

CDR3 in DNA: TGTGCCAGCAGCGTAGGGGGGTTCCTCTCCGAGCAGTACTTC. Translated: CASSVGGFLSEQYF. This chain uses TRBV9 with TRBJ2-7, with D possibly being TRBD1 or TRBD2 (5 bases each). The CDR3 loop spans 14 amino acids. Germline-derived CDR1 and CDR2 are SGDLS and YYNGEE. V was cut by 0 bases and J by 6 bases, with 13 bases left in between.

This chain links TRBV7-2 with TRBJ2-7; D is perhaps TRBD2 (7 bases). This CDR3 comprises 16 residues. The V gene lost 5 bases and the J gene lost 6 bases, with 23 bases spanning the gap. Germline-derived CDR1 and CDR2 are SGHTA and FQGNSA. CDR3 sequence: CASSPSGGRGGGEQYF. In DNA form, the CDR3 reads TGTGCCAGCAGCCCCTCTGGGGGCCGGGGCGGGGGCGAGCAGTACTTC.

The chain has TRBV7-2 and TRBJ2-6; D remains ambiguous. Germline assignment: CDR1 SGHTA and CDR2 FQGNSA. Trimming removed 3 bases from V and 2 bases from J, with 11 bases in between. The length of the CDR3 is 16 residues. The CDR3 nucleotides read TGTGCCAGCAGCTTTAAAGGCTCCACTGGGGCCAACGTCCTGACTTTC. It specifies CASSFKGSTGANVLTF. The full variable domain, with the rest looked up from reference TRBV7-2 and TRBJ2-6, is GAGVSQSPSNKVTEKGKDVELRCDPISGHTALYWYRQSLGQGLEFLIYFQGNSAPDKSGLPSDRFSAERTGGSVSTLTIQRTQQEDSAVYLCASSFKGSTGANVLTFGAGSRLTVL.

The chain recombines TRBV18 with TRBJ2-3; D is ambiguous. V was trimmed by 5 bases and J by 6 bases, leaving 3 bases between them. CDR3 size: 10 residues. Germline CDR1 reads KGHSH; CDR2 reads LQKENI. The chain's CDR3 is CASSKDTQYF. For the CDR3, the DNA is TGTGCCAGCTCAAAGGATACGCAGTATTTT.

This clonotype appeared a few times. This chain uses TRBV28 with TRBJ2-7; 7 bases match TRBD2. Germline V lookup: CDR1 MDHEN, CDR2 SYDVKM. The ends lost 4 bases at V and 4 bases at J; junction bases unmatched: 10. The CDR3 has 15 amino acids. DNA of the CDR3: TGTGCCAGCAGTTCCCCCTCGGGGGGTCCTTACGAGCAGTACTTC. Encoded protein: CASSSPSGGPYEQYF.

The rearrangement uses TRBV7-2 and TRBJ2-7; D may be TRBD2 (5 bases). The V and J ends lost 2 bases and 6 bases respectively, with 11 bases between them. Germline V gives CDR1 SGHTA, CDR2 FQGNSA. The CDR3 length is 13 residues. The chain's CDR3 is CASSLRWRSEQYF. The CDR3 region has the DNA TGTGCCAGCAGCTTAAGATGGAGGAGCGAGCAGTACTTC.

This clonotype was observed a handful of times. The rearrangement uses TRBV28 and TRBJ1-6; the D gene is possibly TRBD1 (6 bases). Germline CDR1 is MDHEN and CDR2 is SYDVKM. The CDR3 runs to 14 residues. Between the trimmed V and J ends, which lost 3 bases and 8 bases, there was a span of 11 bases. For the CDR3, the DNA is TGTGCCAGCAGTTTGGGGGGCGTGGATTCACCCCTCCACTTT. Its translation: CASSLGGVDSPLHF.

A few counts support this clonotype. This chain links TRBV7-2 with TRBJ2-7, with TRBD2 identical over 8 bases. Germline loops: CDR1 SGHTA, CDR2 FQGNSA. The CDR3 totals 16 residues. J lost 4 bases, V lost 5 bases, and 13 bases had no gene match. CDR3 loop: CASSPPRGSGGYEQYF. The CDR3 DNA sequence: TGTGCCAGCAGCCCACCTCGGGGGAGCGGGGGTTACGAGCAGTACTTC.